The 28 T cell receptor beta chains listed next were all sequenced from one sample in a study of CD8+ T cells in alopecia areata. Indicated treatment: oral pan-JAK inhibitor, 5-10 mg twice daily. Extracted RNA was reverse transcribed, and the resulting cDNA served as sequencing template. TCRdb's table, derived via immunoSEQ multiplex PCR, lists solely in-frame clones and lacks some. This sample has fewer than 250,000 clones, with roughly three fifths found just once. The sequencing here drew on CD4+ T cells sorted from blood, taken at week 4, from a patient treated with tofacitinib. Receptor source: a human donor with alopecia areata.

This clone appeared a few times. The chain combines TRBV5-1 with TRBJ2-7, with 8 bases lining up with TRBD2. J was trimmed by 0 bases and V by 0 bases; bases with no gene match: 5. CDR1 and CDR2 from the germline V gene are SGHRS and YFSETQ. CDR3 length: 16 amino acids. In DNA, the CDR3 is TGCGCCAGCAGCTTGGGTGGTAGCGGGATCTCCTACGAGCAGTACTTC. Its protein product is CASSLGGSGISYEQYF.

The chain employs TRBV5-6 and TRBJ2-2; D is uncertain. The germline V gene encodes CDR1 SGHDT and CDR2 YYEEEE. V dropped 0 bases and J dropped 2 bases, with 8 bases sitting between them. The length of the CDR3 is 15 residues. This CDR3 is CASSLGVLNTGELFF. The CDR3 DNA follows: TGTGCCAGCAGCTTGGGCGTCTTAAACACCGGGGAGCTGTTTTTT. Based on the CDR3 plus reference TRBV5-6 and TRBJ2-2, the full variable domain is DAGVTQSPTHLIKTRGQQVTLRCSPKSGHDTVSWYQQALGQGPQFIFQYYEEEERQRGNFPDRFSGHQFPNYSSELNVNALLLGDSALYLCASSLGVLNTGELFFGEGSRLTVL.

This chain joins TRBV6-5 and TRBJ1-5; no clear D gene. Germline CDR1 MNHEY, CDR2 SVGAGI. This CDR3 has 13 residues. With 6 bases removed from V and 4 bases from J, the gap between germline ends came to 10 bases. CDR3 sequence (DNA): TGTGCCAGCAGAGCACAACCTAATCAGCCCCAGCATTTT. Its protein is CASRAQPNQPQHF.

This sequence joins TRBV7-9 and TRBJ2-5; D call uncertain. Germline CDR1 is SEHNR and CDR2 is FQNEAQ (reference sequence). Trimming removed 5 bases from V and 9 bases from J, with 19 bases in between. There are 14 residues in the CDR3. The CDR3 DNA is TGTGCCAGCAGCAATTCTTGGTCCGCCACGGCCCAGTACTTC. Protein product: CASSNSWSATAQYF.

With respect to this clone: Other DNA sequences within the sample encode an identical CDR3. In DNA form, the CDR3 reads TGTGCCAGTAGTATAGGGGCTGGAGGATTTCAGCCCCAGCATTTT. Protein: CASSIGAGGFQPQHF. This rearrangement joins TRBV19 to TRBJ1-5; no reliable D call. V shed 1 base and J shed 6 bases, with 13 bases lying between them. CDR1 is LNHDA and CDR2 is SQIVND in the germline V gene (reference sequence). The CDR3 runs 15 residues.

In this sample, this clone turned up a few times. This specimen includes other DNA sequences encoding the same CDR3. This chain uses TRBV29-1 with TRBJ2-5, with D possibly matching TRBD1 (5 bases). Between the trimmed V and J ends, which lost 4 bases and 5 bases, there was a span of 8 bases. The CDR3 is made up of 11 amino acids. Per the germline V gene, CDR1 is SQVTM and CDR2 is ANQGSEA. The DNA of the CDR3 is TGCAGCGTTGGACAGTCTGAGACCCAGTACTTC. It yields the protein CSVGQSETQYF.

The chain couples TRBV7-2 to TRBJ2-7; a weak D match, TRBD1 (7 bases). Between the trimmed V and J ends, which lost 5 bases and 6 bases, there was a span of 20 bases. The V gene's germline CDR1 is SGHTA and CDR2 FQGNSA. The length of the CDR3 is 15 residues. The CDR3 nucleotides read TGTGCCAGCAGCCATCAGACAGGGACTGTCCGCGAGCAGTACTTC. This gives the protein CASSHQTGTVREQYF.

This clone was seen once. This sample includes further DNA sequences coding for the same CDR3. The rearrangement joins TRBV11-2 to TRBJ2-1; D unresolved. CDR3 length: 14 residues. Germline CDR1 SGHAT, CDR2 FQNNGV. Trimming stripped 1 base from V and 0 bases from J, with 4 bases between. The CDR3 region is CASSLASSYNEQFF. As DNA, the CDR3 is TGTGCCAGCAGCTTAGCGTCCTCCTACAATGAGCAGTTCTTC.

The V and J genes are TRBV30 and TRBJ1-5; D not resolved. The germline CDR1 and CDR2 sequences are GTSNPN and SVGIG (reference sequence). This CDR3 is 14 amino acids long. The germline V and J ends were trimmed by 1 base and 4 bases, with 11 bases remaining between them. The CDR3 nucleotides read TGTGCCTGGAGTGGAGAGTTTAGGAATCAGCCCCAGCATTTT. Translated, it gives CAWSGEFRNQPQHF.

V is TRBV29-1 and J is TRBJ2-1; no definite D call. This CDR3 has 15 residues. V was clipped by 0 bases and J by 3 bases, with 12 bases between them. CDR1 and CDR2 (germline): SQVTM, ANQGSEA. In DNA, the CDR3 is TGCAGCGTTGAAGATCCGAGACTGAACTACAATGAGCAGTTCTTC. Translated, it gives CSVEDPRLNYNEQFF.

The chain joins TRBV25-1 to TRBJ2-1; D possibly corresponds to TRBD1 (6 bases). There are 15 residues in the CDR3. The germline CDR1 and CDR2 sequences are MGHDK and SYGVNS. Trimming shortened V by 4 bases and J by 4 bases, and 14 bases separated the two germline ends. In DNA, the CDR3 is TGTGCCAGCAGTGTTACAGGGCGCGGGTACAATGAGCAGTTCTTC. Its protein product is CASSVTGRGYNEQFF.

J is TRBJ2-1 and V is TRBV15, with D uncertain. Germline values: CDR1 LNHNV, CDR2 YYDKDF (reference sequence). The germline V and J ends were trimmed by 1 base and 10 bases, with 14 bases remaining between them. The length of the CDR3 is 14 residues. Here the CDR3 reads CATSRARALEEQFF. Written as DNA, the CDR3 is TGTGCCACCAGCAGAGCTCGGGCCCTCGAAGAGCAGTTCTTC. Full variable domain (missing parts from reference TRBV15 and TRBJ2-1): DAMVIQNPRYQVTQFGKPVTLSCSQTLNHNVMYWYQQKSSQAPKLLFHYYDKDFNNEADTPDNFQSRRPNTSFCFLDIRSPGLGDTAMYLCATSRARALEEQFFGPGTRLTVL.

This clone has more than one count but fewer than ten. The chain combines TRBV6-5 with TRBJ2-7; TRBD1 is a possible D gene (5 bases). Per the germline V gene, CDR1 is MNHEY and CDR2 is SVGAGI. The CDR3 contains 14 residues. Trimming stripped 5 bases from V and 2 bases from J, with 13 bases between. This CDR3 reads CASSEVDNPYEQYF. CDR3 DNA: TGTGCCAGCAGTGAAGTGGACAATCCCTACGAGCAGTACTTC.

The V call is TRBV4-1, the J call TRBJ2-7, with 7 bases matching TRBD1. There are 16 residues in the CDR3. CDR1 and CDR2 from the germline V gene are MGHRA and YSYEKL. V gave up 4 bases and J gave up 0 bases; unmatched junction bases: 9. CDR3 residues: CASSRGGQANSYEQYF. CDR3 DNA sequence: TGCGCCAGCAGCCGGGGCGGACAGGCCAACTCCTACGAGCAGTACTTC.

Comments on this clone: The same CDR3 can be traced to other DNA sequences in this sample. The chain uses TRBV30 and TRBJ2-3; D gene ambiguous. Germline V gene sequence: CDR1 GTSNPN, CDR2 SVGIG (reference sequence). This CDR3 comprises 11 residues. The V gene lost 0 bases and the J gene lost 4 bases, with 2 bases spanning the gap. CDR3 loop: CAWSVPDTQYF. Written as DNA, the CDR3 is TGTGCCTGGAGTGTCCCAGATACGCAGTATTTT.

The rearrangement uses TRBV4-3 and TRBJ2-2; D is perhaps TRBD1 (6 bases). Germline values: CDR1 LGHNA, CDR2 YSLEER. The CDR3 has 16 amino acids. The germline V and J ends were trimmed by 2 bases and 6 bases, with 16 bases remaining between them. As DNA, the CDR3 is TGCGCCAGCAGCCAATTACAGGGCATGGGGTCCGGGGAGCTGTTTTTT. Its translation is CASSQLQGMGSGELFF.

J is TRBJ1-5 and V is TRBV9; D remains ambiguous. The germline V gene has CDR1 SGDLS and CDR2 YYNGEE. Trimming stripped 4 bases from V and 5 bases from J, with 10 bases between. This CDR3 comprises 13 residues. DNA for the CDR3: TGTGCCAGCAGCACTAGATTTGATCAGCCCCAGCATTTT. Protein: CASSTRFDQPQHF.

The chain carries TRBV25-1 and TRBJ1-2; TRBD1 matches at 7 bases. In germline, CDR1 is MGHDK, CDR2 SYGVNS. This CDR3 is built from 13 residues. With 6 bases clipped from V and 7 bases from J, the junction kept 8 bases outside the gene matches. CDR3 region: CASSDREVGGYTF. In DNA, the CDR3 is TGTGCCAGCAGCGACAGGGAAGTCGGTGGCTACACCTTC.

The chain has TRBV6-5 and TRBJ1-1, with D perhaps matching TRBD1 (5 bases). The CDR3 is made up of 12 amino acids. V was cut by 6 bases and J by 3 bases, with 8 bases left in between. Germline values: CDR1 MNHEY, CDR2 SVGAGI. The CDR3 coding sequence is TGTGCCAGCAGCCCAGGGTACACTGAAGCTTTCTTT. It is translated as CASSPGYTEAFF.

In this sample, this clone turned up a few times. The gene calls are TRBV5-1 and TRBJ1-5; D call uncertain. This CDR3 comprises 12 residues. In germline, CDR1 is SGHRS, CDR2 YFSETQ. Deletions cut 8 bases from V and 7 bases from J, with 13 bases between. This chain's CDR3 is CARWYSGQPQHF. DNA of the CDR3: TGCGCCAGATGGTACTCGGGGCAGCCCCAGCATTTT.

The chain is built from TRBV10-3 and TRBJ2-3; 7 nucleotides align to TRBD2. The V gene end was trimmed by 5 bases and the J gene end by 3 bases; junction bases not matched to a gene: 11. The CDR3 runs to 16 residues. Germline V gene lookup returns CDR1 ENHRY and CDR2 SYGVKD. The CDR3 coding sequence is TGTGCCATCAGTTCCGGACTAGTTGGGGGGACAGATACGCAGTATTTT. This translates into CAISSGLVGGTDTQYF.

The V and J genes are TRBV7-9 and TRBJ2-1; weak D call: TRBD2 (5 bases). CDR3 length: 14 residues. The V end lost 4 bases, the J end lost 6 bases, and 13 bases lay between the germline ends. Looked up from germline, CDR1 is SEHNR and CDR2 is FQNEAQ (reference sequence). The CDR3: CASSSGSDSNEQFF. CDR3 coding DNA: TGTGCCAGCAGCTCGGGGTCGGACTCCAATGAGCAGTTCTTC. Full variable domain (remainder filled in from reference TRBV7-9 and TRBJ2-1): DTGVSQNPRHKITKRGQNVTFRCDPISEHNRLYWYRQTLGQGPEFLTYFQNEAQLEKSRLLSDRFSAERPKGSFSTLEIQRTEQGDSAMYLCASSSGSDSNEQFFGPGTRLTVL.

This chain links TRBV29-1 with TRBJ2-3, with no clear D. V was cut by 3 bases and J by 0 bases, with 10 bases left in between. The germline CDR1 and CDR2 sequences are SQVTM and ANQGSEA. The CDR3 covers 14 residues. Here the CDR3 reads CSVELASSTDTQYF. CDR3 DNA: TGCAGCGTTGAGCTGGCCTCTAGCACAGATACGCAGTATTTT.

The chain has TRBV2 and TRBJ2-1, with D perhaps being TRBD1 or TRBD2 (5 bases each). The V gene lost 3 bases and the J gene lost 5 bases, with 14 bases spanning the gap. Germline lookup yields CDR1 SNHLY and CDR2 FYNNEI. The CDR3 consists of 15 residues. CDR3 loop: CASSDPGSPHNEQFF. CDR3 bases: TGTGCCAGCAGTGATCCAGGGAGTCCCCACAATGAGCAGTTCTTC.

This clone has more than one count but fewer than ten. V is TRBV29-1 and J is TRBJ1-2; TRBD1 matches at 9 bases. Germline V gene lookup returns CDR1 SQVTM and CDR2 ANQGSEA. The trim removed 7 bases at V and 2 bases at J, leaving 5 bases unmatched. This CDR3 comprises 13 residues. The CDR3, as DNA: TGCAGCGCTTCGACAGGGGGAAACTATGGCTACACCTTC. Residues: CSASTGGNYGYTF.

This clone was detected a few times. CDR3 DNA: TGTGCCAGCAGCCCCGGGACAGGGATCGCCTACGAGCAGTACTTC. Amino acids: CASSPGTGIAYEQYF. The V gene is TRBV7-2, the J gene TRBJ2-7, with 9 positions matching TRBD1. V gave up 5 bases and J gave up 2 bases; unmatched junction bases: 7. The CDR3 loop spans 15 amino acids. CDR1 SGHTA and CDR2 FQGNSA come from the germline V gene.

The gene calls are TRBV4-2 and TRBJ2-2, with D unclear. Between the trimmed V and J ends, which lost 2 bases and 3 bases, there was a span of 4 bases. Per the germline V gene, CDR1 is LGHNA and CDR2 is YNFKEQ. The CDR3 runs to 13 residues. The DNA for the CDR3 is TGTGCCAGCAGCCAAACAGACACCGGGGAGCTGTTTTTT. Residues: CASSQTDTGELFF.

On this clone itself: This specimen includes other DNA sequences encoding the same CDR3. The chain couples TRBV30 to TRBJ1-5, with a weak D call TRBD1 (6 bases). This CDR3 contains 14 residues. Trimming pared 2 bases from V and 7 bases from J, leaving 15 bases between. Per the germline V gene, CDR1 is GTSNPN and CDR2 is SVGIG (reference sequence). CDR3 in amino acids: CAWSRTGGGQPQHF. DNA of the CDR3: TGTGCCTGGAGTCGAACGGGGGGCGGACAGCCCCAGCATTTT.